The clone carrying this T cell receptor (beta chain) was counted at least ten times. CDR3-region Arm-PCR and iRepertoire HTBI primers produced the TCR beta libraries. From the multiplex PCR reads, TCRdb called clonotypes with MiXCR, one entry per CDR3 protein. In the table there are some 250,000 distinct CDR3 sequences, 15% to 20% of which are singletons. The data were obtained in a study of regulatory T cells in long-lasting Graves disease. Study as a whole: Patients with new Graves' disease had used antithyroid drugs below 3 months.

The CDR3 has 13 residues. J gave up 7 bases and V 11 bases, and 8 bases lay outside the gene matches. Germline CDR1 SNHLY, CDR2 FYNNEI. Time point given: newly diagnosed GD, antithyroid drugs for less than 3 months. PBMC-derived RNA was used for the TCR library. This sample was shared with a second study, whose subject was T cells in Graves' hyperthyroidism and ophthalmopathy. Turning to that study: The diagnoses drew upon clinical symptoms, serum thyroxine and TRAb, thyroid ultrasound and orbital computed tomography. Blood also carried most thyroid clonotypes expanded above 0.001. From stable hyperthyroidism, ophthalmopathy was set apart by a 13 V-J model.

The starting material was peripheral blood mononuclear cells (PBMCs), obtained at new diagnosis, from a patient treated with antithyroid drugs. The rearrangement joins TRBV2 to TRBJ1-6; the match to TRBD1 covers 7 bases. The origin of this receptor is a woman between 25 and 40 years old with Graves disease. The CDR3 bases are TGTGCCGGAAAAGGACAGGAAAATTCACCCCTCCACTTT. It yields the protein CAGKGQENSPLHF.